These T cell receptor beta chains were read from a single sample in a study of CD8 T cell repertoires and HIV-1 epitope variants. No antigens are known for them. Produced via immunoSEQ multiplex PCR; TCRdb's table is partial and in-frame only. The data hold about 4,000 clones, with under 70% observed a single time. Material: cultured CD8+ T cells derived from PBMCs. All receptors come from a male donor with HIV. Both conserved end residues are part of each CDR3. The order of the fields is D gene, clone size, J gene, V gene, CDR3 DNA, CDR3 protein. A D gene is named only where the DNA matches it firmly. Some rows mark clone size as missing; the rest say once, few, many or name a class of expanded clone.

>NA|NA|TRBJ2-7|TRBV28
TGTGCCAGCAGCCCCGACGGGACGTTAGCATACGAGCAGTACTTC
CASSPDGTLAYEQYF
>NA|NA|TRBJ1-1|TRBV27
TGTGCCAGCCTTCATACACAGGGAGGAGACACTGAAGCTTTCTTT
CASLHTQGGDTEAFF
>NA|NA|TRBJ2-7|TRBV7-2
TGTGCCAGCAGCTTTAGTGGGCGCGAGCAGTACTTC
CASSFSGREQYF
>TRBD2|NA|TRBJ2-7|TRBV27
TGTGCCAGCAGTTCCTCCGGGACTAGCTACGAGCAGTACTTC
CASSSSGTSYEQYF
>NA|NA|TRBJ1-5|TRBV19
TGTGCCAGTCAGACCTTACAGGGCCCGAATCAGCCCCAGCATTTT
CASQTLQGPNQPQHF
>TRBD1|NA|TRBJ1-4|TRBV7-8
TGTGCCAGCAGTGGCGGGACAGGGATAGGGATACTGTTTTTT
CASSGGTGIGILFF
>TRBD1|NA|TRBJ2-1|TRBV2
TGTGCCAGCAGCTCCACCGGGCAGGGGGCCACCTACAATGAGCAGTTCTTC
CASSSTGQGATYNEQFF
>NA|hyperexpanded|TRBJ1-2|TRBV15
TGTGCCACCAGCAGAGATCGGGGGACCCAGGTCTATGGCTACACCTTC
CATSRDRGTQVYGYTF
>NA|NA|TRBJ1-1|TRBV6-6
TGTGCCAGCAGAACTTGGACGGTGAACACTGAAGCTTTCTTT
CASRTWTVNTEAFF
>TRBD1|NA|TRBJ2-5|TRBV6-5
TGTGCCAGCAGTAGAGGACAGGCGGAGACCCAGTACTTC
CASSRGQAETQYF
>TRBD1|NA|TRBJ2-7|TRBV11-3
TGTGCCAGCAGCTTAGATGGGACAGGGGCCTACGAGCAGTACTTC
CASSLDGTGAYEQYF
>TRBD1|NA|TRBJ2-7|TRBV5-6
TGTGCCAGCAGCCGAGACAGGGGTTACGAGCAGTACTTC
CASSRDRGYEQYF
>NA|few|TRBJ2-7|TRBV7-3
TGTGCCAGCAGCATACTCGCTGGCTCCTACGAGCAGTACTTC
CASSILAGSYEQYF
>NA|NA|TRBJ2-3|TRBV30
TGTGCCTGGAGTGTAGGGGGCACAGATACGCAGTATTTT
CAWSVGGTDTQYF
>TRBD1|NA|TRBJ2-7|TRBV23-1
TGCGCCAGCGGGACAGGGAGCTCCTACGAGCAGTACTTC
CASGTGSSYEQYF
>TRBD1|NA|TRBJ1-4|TRBV5-4
TGTGCCAGCAGCTTGGTTACAGGGGGTGCTAATGAAAAACTGTTTTTT
CASSLVTGGANEKLFF
>TRBD2|NA|TRBJ2-1|TRBV4-3
TGCGCCAGCAGCCAAGACACTAGCGGGCGCTACAATGAGCAGTTCTTC
CASSQDTSGRYNEQFF
>NA|NA|TRBJ1-2|TRBV6-5
TGTGCCAGCAGTTTACACGATCGGGATGGCTACACCTTC
CASSLHDRDGYTF
>NA|few|TRBJ2-7|TRBV27
TGTGCCAGCAGTTTAAGGGCCGCACGGGCCTACGAGCAGTACTTC
CASSLRAARAYEQYF
>TRBD2|NA|TRBJ2-1|TRBV6-5
TGTGCCAGCAGAGAGCGGGAGCTCGGGCAGTTCTTC
CASRERELGQFF
>NA|NA|TRBJ2-2|TRBV6-4
TGTGCCAGCAGTGAGGGGGACACCGGGGAGCTGTTTTTT
CASSEGDTGELFF
>TRBD1|NA|TRBJ2-1|TRBV6-4
TGTGCCAGCAGTGACTCGACAGGGGCTAACTACAATGAGCAGTTCTTC
CASSDSTGANYNEQFF
>NA|NA|TRBJ2-7|TRBV13
TGTGCCAGCAGCTTAGGCTTTAGTCCCCACTCCTACGAGCAGTACTTC
CASSLGFSPHSYEQYF
>NA|NA|TRBJ1-1|TRBV11-2
TGTGCCAGCAGCGGGACCCCGAACACTGAAGCTTTCTTT
CASSGTPNTEAFF
>TRBD1|NA|TRBJ2-4|TRBV5-6
TGTGCCAGCAGCTTGGGACAGGGTAAAAACATTCAGTACTTC
CASSLGQGKNIQYF
>NA|few|TRBJ1-6|TRBV7-2
TGTGCCAGCAGCTTAACTTCCTATAATTCACCCCTCCACTTT
CASSLTSYNSPLHF
>NA|once|TRBJ1-3|TRBV25-1
TGTGCCAGCAGTGATTTTGGCAGCTCTGGAAACACCATATATTTT
CASSDFGSSGNTIYF
>NA|NA|TRBJ2-7|TRBV28
TGTGCCAGCAGTTTAAACAGGAACGAGCAGTACTTC
CASSLNRNEQYF
>TRBD1|NA|TRBJ2-5|TRBV5-6
TGTGCCAGCAGCCTGGACAGGGGGATAGAGACCCAGTACTTC
CASSLDRGIETQYF
>NA|few|TRBJ2-7|TRBV11-3
TGTGCCAGCAGCTTAACACGGTGGGACGAGCAGTACTTC
CASSLTRWDEQYF
>TRBD2|NA|TRBJ2-3|TRBV4-3
TGCGCCAGCAGCCAAGACGCTAGCGGGTACACAGATACGCAGTATTTT
CASSQDASGYTDTQYF
>TRBD2|NA|TRBJ2-1|TRBV6-1
TGTGCCAGCGCGGGACTAGCGACGTACAATGAGCAGTTCTTC
CASAGLATYNEQFF
>TRBD2|NA|TRBJ2-7|TRBV27
TGTGCCAGCAGTTTATCGGGGACTACCTCCCGGCAGGACTTC
CASSLSGTTSRQDF
>NA|NA|TRBJ2-4|TRBV28
TGTGCCAGCAGTTCCGGGACCCCTGATGTGGGCATTCAGTACTTC
CASSSGTPDVGIQYF
>NA|NA|TRBJ2-5|TRBV10-1
TGCGCCAGCAGTGAGGCATCTGGCCTCCAAGAGACCCAGTACTTC
CASSEASGLQETQYF
>NA|NA|TRBJ2-7|TRBV6-1
TGTGCCAGCAGTTTACAGGGGGGGACTCCCTACGAGCAGTACTTC
CASSLQGGTPYEQYF
>NA|NA|TRBJ2-5|TRBV6-5
TGTGCCAGCAGCGGGACCCACCAAGAGACCCAGTACTTC
CASSGTHQETQYF
>NA|NA|TRBJ2-7|TRBV28
TGTGCCAGCAGTTTAAACTCCTTCTACGAGCAGTACTTC
CASSLNSFYEQYF
>TRBD2|medium-sized|TRBJ2-7|TRBV27
TGTGCCAGCAGTCTCATAGCGGGAGGGCCCGAGCAGTACTTC
CASSLIAGGPEQYF
>TRBD1|few|TRBJ1-2|TRBV7-2
TGTGCCAGCGGCCGCCTGGCAGGGGGCGAATATGGCTACACCTTC
CASGRLAGGEYGYTF
>TRBD1|NA|TRBJ1-2|TRBV4-3
TGCGCCAGCAGCCAAGATCTGGACAGGCTCTATGGCTACACCTTC
CASSQDLDRLYGYTF
>NA|NA|TRBJ2-1|TRBV28
TGTGCCAGCAGTAAACCTCTAGGATTCAATGAGCAGTTCTTC
CASSKPLGFNEQFF